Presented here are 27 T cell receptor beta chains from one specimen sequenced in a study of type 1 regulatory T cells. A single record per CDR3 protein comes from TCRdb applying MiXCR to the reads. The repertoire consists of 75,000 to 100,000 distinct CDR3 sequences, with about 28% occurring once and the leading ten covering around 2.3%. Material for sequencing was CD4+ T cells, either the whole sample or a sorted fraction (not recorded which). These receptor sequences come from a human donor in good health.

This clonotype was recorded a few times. CDR3 bases: TGCGCCAGCAGCCAAGGAGACAGGGGGCGAGACGAGCAGTACTTC. It codes for CASSQGDRGRDEQYF. The chain is built from TRBV4-1 and TRBJ2-7; TRBD1 aligns across 10 bases. CDR1 and CDR2 from the germline V gene are MGHRA and YSYEKL. The CDR3 loop spans 15 amino acids. Losses at the gene ends were 1 base for V and 5 bases for J; bases not matched to a gene: 5.

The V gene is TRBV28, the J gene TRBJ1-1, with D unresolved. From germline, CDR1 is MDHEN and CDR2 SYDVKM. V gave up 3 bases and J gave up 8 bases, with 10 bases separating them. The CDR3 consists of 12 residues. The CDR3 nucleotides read TGTGCCAGCAGTTTCCCTGCGGGGGAAGCTTTCTTT. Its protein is CASSFPAGEAFF.

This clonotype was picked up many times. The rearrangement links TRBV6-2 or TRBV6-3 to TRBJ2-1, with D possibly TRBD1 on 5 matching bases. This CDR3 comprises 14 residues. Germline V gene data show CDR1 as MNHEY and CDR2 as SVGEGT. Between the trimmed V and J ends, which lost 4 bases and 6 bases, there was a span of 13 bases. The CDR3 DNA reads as TGTGCCAGCAGTTCACTTGACAGATCCAATGAGCAGTTCTTC. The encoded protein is CASSSLDRSNEQFF.

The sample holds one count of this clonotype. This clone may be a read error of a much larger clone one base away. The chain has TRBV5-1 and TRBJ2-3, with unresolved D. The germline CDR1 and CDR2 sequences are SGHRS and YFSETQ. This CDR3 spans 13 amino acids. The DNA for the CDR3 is TGCGCCATCAGCCAGCTTGTCACAGATACGCAGTATTTT. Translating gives CAISQLVTDTQYF.

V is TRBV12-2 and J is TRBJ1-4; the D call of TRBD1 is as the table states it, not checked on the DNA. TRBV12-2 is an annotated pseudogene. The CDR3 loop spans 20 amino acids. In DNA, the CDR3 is TGTGCAAGTCGCTTAGGTTTGCCGAAAGGGACTACAGGGGGTACTGGAAAACTGTTTTTT. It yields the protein CASRLGLPKGTTGGTGKLFF.

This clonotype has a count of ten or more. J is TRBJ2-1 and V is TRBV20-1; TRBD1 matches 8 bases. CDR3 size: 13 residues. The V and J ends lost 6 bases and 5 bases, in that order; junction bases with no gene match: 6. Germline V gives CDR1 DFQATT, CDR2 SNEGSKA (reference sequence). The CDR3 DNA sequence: TGCAGTGCCACTTTGGACAGGGACAATGAGCAGTTCTTC. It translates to CSATLDRDNEQFF.

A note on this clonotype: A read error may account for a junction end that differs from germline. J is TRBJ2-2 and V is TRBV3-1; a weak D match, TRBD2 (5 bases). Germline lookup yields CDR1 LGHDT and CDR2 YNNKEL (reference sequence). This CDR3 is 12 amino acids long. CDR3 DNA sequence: TGTGCCAGCAGCCAAGCTTTCGGGGAGCTGTATTTT. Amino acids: CASSQAFGELYF.

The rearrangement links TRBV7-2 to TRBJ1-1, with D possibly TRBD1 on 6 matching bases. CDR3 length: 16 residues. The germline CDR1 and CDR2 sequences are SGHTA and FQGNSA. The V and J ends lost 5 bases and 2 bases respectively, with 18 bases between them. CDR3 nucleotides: TGTGCCAGCAGCCCACCCTCTGTACAGGGAAACACTGAAGCTTTCTTT. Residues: CASSPPSVQGNTEAFF.

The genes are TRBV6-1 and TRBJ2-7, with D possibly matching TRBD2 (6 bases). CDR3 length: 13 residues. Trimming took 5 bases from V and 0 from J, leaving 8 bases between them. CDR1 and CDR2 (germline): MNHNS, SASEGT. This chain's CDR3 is CASSPSDSYEQYF. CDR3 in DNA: TGTGCCAGCAGTCCTAGCGACTCCTACGAGCAGTACTTC.

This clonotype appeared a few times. CDR3 nucleotides: TGTGCCAGCAGTGGACAGAAAAATGAGCAGTTCTTC. It specifies CASSGQKNEQFF. This sequence joins TRBV6-5 and TRBJ2-1; perhaps TRBD1 as D (6 bases). Germline CDR1 and CDR2: MNHEY and SVGAGI. The CDR3 has 12 residues. The V end was cut by 5 bases, the J end by 7 bases, with 9 bases between.

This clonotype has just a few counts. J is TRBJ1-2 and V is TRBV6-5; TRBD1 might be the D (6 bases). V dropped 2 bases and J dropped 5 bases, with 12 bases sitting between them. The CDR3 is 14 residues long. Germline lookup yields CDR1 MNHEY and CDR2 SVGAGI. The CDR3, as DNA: TGTGCCAGCAGTTACCGCAGGGGTTTGTATGGCTACACCTTC. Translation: CASSYRRGLYGYTF.

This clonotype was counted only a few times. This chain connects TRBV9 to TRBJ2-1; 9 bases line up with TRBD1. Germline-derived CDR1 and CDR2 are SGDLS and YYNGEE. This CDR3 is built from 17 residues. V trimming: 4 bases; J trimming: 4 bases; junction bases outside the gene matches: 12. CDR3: CASSTLVGQGRYNEQFF. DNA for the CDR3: TGTGCCAGCAGCACATTAGTAGGACAGGGGAGATACAATGAGCAGTTCTTC. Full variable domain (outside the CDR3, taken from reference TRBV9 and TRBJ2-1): DSGVTQTPKHLITATGQRVTLRCSPRSGDLSVYWYQQSLDQGLQFLIQYYNGEERAKGNILERFSAQQFPDLHSELNLSSLELGDSALYFCASSTLVGQGRYNEQFFGPGTRLTVL.

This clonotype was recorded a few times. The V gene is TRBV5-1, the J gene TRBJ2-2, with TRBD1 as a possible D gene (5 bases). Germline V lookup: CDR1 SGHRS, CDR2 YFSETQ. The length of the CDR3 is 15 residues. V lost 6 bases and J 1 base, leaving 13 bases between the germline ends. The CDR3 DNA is TGCGCCAGCACACTCTCGACAGAGAACACCGGGGAGCTGTTTTTT. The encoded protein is CASTLSTENTGELFF.

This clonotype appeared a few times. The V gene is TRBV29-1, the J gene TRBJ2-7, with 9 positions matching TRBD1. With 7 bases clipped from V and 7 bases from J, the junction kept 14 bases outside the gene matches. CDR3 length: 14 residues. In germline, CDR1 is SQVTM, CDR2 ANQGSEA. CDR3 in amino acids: CSAGQGRPPREQYF. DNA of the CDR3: TGCAGCGCGGGACAGGGTCGCCCTCCGCGGGAGCAGTACTTC.

Here the CDR3 reads CASSQEGGQGGRNTEAFF. The CDR3 nucleotides are TGTGCCAGCAGCCAAGAAGGGGGACAGGGGGGCCGGAACACTGAAGCTTTCTTT. V usage is TRBV14 and J usage is TRBJ1-1, with 11 bases aligning to TRBD1. V was pared by 0 bases and J by 1 base, with 7 bases of the junction left unmatched. In germline, CDR1 is SGHDN, CDR2 FVKESK. The CDR3 has 18 amino acids.

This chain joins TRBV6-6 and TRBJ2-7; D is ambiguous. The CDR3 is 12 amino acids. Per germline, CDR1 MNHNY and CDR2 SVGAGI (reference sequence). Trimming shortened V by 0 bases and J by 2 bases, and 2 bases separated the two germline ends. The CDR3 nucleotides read TGTGCCAGCAGTTACTCGCCCTACGAGCAGTACTTC. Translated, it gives CASSYSPYEQYF.

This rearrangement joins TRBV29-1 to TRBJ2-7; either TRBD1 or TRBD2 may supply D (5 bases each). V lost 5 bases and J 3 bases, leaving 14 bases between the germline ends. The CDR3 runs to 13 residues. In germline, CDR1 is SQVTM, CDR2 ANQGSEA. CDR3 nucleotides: TGCAGCGTTTCCAGAGGGGATGACTACGAGCAGTACTTC. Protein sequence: CSVSRGDDYEQYF.

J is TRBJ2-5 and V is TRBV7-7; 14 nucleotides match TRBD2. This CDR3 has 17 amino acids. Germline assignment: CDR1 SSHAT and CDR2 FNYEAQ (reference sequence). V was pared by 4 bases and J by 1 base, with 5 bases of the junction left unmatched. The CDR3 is CASSSTSGRAGQETQYF. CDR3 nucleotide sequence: TGTGCCAGCAGCTCGACTAGCGGGAGGGCCGGCCAAGAGACCCAGTACTTC.

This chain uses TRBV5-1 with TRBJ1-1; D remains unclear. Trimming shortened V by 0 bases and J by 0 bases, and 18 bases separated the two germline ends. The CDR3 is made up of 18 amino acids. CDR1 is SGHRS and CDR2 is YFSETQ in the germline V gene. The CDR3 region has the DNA TGCGCCAGCAGCTTGGGTATCTTCCGGGTAACATTGAACACTGAAGCTTTCTTT. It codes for CASSLGIFRVTLNTEAFF.

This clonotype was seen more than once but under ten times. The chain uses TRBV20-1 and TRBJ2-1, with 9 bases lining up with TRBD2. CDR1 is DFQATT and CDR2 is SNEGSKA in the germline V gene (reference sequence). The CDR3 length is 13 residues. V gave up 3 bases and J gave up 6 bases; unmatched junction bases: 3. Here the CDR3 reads CSASSGRSNEQFF. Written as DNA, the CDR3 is TGCAGTGCTAGTAGCGGGAGAAGCAATGAGCAGTTCTTC.

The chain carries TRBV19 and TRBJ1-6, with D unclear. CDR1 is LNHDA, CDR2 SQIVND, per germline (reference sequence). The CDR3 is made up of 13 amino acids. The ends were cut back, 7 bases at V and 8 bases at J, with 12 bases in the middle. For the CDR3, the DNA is TGTGCCAGTAAGAGGGCGTACGATTCACCCCTCCACTTT. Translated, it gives CASKRAYDSPLHF.

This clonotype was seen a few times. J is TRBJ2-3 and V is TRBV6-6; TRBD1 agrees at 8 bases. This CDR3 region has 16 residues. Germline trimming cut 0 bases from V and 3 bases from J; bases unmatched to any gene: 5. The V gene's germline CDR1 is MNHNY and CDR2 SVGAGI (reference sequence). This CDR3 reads CASSYSGQGSTDTQYF. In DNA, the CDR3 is TGTGCCAGCAGTTACTCAGGACAGGGATCGACAGATACGCAGTATTTT.

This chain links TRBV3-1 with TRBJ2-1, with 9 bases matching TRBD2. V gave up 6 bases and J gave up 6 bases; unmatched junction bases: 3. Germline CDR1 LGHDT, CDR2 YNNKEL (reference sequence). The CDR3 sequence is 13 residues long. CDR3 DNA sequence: TGTGCCAGCAGAGGTAGCGGGAGCAATGAGCAGTTCTTC. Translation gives CASRGSGSNEQFF.

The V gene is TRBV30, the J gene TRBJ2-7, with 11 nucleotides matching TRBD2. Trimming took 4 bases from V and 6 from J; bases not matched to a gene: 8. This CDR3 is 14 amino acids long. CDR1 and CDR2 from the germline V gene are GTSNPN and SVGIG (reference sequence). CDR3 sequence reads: CAWMTSGVLSEQYF. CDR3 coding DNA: TGTGCCTGGATGACTAGCGGGGTCTTATCCGAGCAGTACTTC.

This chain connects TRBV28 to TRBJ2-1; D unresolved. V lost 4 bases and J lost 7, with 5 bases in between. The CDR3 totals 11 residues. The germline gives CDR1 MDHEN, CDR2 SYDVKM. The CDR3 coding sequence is TGTGCCAGCAGTTCCCGGAATGAGCAGTTCTTC. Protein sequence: CASSSRNEQFF.

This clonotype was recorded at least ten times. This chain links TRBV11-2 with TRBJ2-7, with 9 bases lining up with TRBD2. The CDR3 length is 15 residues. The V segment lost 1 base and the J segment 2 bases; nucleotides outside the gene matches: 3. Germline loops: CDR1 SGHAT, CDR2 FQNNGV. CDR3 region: CASSLASGDTYEQYF. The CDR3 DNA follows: TGTGCCAGCAGCTTAGCTAGCGGGGACACCTACGAGCAGTACTTC.

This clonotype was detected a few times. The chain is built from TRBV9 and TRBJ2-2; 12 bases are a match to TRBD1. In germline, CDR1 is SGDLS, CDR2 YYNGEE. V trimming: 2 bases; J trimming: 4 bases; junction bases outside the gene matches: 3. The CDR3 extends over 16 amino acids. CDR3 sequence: CASSVGQGAFTGELFF. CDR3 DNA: TGTGCCAGCAGCGTGGGACAGGGGGCTTTCACCGGGGAGCTGTTTTTT.